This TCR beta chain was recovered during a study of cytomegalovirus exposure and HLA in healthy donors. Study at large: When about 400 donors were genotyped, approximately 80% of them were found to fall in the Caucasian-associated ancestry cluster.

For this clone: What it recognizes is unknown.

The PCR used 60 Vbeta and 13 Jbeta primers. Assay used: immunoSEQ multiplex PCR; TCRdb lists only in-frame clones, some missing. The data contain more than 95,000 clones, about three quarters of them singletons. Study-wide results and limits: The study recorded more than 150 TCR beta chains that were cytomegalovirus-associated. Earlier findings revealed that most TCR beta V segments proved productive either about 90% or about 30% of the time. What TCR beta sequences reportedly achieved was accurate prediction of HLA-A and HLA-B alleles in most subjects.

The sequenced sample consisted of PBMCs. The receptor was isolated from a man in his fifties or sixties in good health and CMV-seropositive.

CDR3 in amino acids: CASSLRTEYGYTF. The CDR3 DNA reads as TGTGCCAGCAGCTTGAGAACTGAGTATGGCTACACCTTC. The genes are TRBV5-5 and TRBJ1-2; D gene ambiguous. Germline V gene data show CDR1 as SGHKS and CDR2 as YYEKEE (reference sequence). V lost 1 base and J lost 5, with 9 bases in between. The CDR3 is 13 residues long.